This section outlines one TCR beta chain sequence together with its context. This entry comes from a study of blood T cell repertoires in COVID-19. Study-level information: Samples taken during acute and convalescent COVID-19 were collected in the United States, Italy and Spain. T cells, B-cell-depleted T cells, or PBMCs supplied cDNA or gDNA.

Per the study methods: Reference gene primer amplification gave nucleated cell count estimates. The table came from immunoSEQ multiplex PCR; TCRdb's copy has only in-frame clones and leaves some out. V, J and clone size reflect that table, while D and trimming were determined from the DNA. The sample yields approximately 230,000 clones, 86% seen once. The CDR3 contains 15 residues. The germline gives CDR1 PRHDT, CDR2 FYEKMQ (reference sequence). After removal of 3 bases from V and 5 bases from J, the junction contained 8 bases not matched to a gene. This chain uses TRBV13 with TRBJ2-7; TRBD2 matches 9 bases. Sequenced sample: peripheral blood. The receptor was derived from a man aged 25 to 40 who had recovered from COVID-19. CDR3 protein: CASSFLGGGAHEQYF. The CDR3 nucleotides are TGTGCCAGCAGCTTTTTAGGCGGGGGGGCTCACGAGCAGTACTTC.